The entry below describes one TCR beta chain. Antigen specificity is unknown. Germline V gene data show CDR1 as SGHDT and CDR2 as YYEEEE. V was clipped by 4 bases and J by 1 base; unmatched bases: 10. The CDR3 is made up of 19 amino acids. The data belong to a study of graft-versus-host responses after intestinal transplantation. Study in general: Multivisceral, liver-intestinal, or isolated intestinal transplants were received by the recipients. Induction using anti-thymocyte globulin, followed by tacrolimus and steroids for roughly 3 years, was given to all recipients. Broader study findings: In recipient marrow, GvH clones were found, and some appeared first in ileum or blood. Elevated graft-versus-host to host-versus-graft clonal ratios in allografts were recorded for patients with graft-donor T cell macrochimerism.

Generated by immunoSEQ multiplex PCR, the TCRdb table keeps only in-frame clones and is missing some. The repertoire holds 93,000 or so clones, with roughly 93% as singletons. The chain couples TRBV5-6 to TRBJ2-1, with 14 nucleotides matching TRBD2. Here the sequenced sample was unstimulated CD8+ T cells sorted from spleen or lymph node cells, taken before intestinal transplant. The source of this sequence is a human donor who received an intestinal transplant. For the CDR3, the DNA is TGTGCCAGCAGCGCCCTACTGACTAGCGGGGGGGAATCCTACAATGAGCAGTTCTTC. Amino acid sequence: CASSALLTSGGESYNEQFF.